The source of this T cell receptor (beta chain) is a study of cytomegalovirus exposure and HLA in healthy donors. Findings and limits, study-wide: When a later analysis compared HLA-associated TCR beta chains with equally common others, the HLA-associated chains turned out to be more clonally expanded and to have lower generation probabilities. An analysis was carried out later, and it reportedly showed fewer N-insertions in an Asian-associated ancestry cluster than the approximately 610-donor mean. Analysis was carried out at a later point, and it linked a missense DCLRE1C variant to TCR beta V- and J-gene trimming. Many donors shared some public TCRs, even though most TCR sequences were rare.

On this clone itself: As yet, its antigen is unknown.

The primer mix had 60 Vbeta and 13 Jbeta primers. Profiling relied on immunoSEQ multiplex PCR, and the TCRdb table lists in-frame clones only, not all of them. The sample has around 120,000 clones, just under 85% seen once. The TCR was taken from a boy aged 2 to 10 in good health and CMV-seronegative. Sample: PBMCs.

The CDR3 nucleotides read TGTGCCAGCAGTTCCGGGACAGGGAACACTGAAGCTTTCTTT. Its protein is CASSSGTGNTEAFF. The rearrangement links TRBV6-4 to TRBJ1-1; 8 bases are a match to TRBD1. CDR1 MRHNA and CDR2 SNTAGT come from the germline V gene. V shed 5 bases, J shed 1 base, and the junction held 3 bases outside the gene matches. CDR3 length equals 14 residues.